A selection of T cell receptor beta chains follows, all from one sample in a study of blood T cell repertoires in COVID-19. The table came from immunoSEQ multiplex PCR; TCRdb's copy has only in-frame clones and leaves some out. Among roughly 120,000 clones listed, approximately 87% were seen once. Sequenced: peripheral blood. The receptors were sampled from a woman aged 70-85 years with acute or convalescent COVID-19. CDR3s include the opening cysteine and the closing phenylalanine or tryptophan. D genes are given only for firm matches. Clone size is given for some rows only: seen once, a few or many times, or a class if the clone is expanded.

clone_size	d_call	v_call	j_call	cdr3_nt	cdr3_aa
.	.	TRBV24-1	TRBJ2-5	TGTGCCACCAGTGATTTTACAGCACAAGAGACCCAGTACTTC	CATSDFTAQETQYF
.	.	TRBV5-1	TRBJ2-7	TGCGCCAGCAGCTCCAGCTCCTACGAGCAGTACTTC	CASSSSSYEQYF
.	.	TRBV7-2	TRBJ1-5	TGTGCCAGCAGCTACCGGGACACCCGGCAGCCCCAGCATTTT	CASSYRDTRQPQHF
.	.	TRBV28	TRBJ1-5	TGTGCCAGCACCCTAGACAGGTATCAGCCCCAGCATTTT	CASTLDRYQPQHF
.	TRBD1	TRBV25-1	TRBJ1-4	TGTGCCAGCTCAATGACAGGGGGCATATCGACTAATGAAAAACTGTTTTTT	CASSMTGGISTNEKLFF
.	TRBD2	TRBV5-4	TRBJ2-2	TGTGCCAGCAGGCTAGCGGGGGGGCCCGGGGAGCTGTTTTTT	CASRLAGGPGELFF
.	.	TRBV18	TRBJ2-5	TGTGCCAGCTCACCACCAGGGAGGGAGACCCAGTACTTC	CASSPPGRETQYF
.	.	TRBV5-1	TRBJ2-2	TGCGCCAGCAGCTTGCCGAGAGCGAACACCAGGGAGCTGTTTTTT	CASSLPRANTRELFF
.	TRBD1	TRBV7-9	TRBJ2-2	TGTGCCAGCAGCCCCGGGACAGGGTATACCGGGGAGCTGTTTTTT	CASSPGTGYTGELFF
.	TRBD2	TRBV11-3	TRBJ2-3	TGTGCCAGCAGCTTAACGGGGGGGCAGGCAGATACGCAGTATTTT	CASSLTGGQADTQYF
.	TRBD1	TRBV5-1	TRBJ1-6	TGCGCCAGCAGCTTGGCGGGACAGGGGGATTCACCCCTCCACTTT	CASSLAGQGDSPLHF
.	.	TRBV25-1	TRBJ2-2	TGTGCCAGCAGGGACACACCGAACACCGGGGAGCTGTTTTTT	CASRDTPNTGELFF
.	.	TRBV5-1	TRBJ1-2	TGCGCCAGCAGCTTGGCCCTACAGAACTATGGCTACACCTTC	CASSLALQNYGYTF
.	TRBD1	TRBV7-8	TRBJ1-2	TGTGCCAGCAGCCCGAGGACAGGGGGCGATGGCTACACCTTC	CASSPRTGGDGYTF
few	TRBD2	TRBV3-1/TRBV3-2	TRBJ2-2	TGTGCCAGCAGCCAAGGACTAGCGGCGAACACCGGGGAGCTGTTTTTT	CASSQGLAANTGELFF
.	.	TRBV3-1/TRBV3-2	TRBJ2-7	TGTGCCAGCAGCCAAGATGGGGGGTACGAGCAGTACTTC	CASSQDGGYEQYF
.	TRBD2	TRBV4-2	TRBJ2-3	TGTGCCAGCAGCCAGGCCCCTCGGGGGAGCGGGGCAGATACGCAGTATTTT	CASSQAPRGSGADTQYF
.	TRBD1	TRBV30	TRBJ2-1	TGTGCCTGGAGTGCTGAGGGGGCTAATGTGTTCGATGAGCAGTTCTTC	CAWSAEGANVFDEQFF
.	TRBD2	TRBV7-3	TRBJ2-3	TGTGCCAGCAGCTTCGGGACTAGCGTGAAAGATACGCAGTATTTT	CASSFGTSVKDTQYF
.	TRBD2	TRBV7-6	TRBJ2-7	TGTGCCAGCAGTCCTCAGGAACTAGCGGGGGGTTACGAGCAGTACTTC	CASSPQELAGGYEQYF
.	TRBD2	TRBV30	TRBJ2-7	TGTGCCTGGAGTAGAACACTAGCGATAGGCGAGCAGTACTTC	CAWSRTLAIGEQYF
.	.	TRBV5-1	TRBJ2-2	TGCGCCAGCAGCTTGATCCAGCCCTCAGGCGGGGAGCTGTTTTTT	CASSLIQPSGGELFF
.	TRBD2	TRBV5-4	TRBJ2-7	TGTGCCAGCAGCAACTACCGGACTAGCGGGAGTTACGAGCAGTACTTC	CASSNYRTSGSYEQYF